This entry describes one T cell receptor beta chain. The data stem from a study of control samples from healthy donors and cancer patients. The CDR3 is 14 residues long. V trimming: 6 bases; J trimming: 3 bases; junction bases outside the gene matches: 7. Germline-derived CDR1 and CDR2 are MNHNY and SVGAGI (reference sequence). The method was immunoSEQ multiplex PCR; TCRdb's version includes in-frame clones alone and lacks a portion of them. Of fewer than 250,000 clones in the sample, roughly nine tenths are singletons; the top ten hold 1.5% to 2%. The V gene is TRBV6-6, the J gene TRBJ1-2; 7 bases map to TRBD1. Sequences were obtained from blood. This receptor was identified in a man aged 30 to 39 in good health. This CDR3 is CASSPTGWDYGYTF. DNA for the CDR3: TGTGCCAGCAGCCCGACAGGGTGGGACTATGGCTACACCTTC.